This T cell receptor beta chain was identified in a study of blood T cells in healthy people across ages. Turning to the study itself: Every two T cells gave about one barcoded beta molecule via template switching. The study's findings and limits: A strong correlation was seen between TCR beta diversity and naive T cell percentage. It was held that the diversity estimates obtained from one million T cells were underestimates.

This clonotype was detected a few times. Antigen unknown. Each sample yielded at least 5.5 micrograms of PBMC total RNA. CDR3 length: 14 amino acids. V lost 6 bases to trimming and J lost 2 bases; unmatched junction nucleotides: 7. Germline assignment: CDR1 DFQATT and CDR2 SNEGSKA (reference sequence). Sample-barcoded 5' priming and a J-beta primer mix drove a second PCR of 7 to 11 cycles. TCRdb called the 5' RACE reads again in MiXCR, with one record for every CDR3 protein. The sample lists about 720,000 distinct CDR3 sequences, 22% occurring once. The receptor was isolated from a man between 65 and 80 years old in good health. This chain uses TRBV20-1 with TRBJ2-1; 7 bases line up with TRBD1. The sequencing input was blood. CDR3 sequence: CSATTGAPYNEQFF. In DNA, the CDR3 is TGCAGTGCCACTACAGGGGCCCCCTACAATGAGCAGTTCTTC.